The rows below give T cell receptor beta chains drawn from one sample of a study of blood T cell repertoires in COVID-19. Produced via immunoSEQ multiplex PCR; TCRdb's table is partial and in-frame only. The data show approximately 12,000 clones, around nine tenths seen once. The sequenced sample was peripheral blood. Receptors were obtained from a human donor in a cohort sampled during active COVID-19. The CDR3 runs from the conserved cysteine through the conserved F or W. Fields, in order: J gene, D gene, V gene, clone size, CDR3 DNA, CDR3 protein. A D gene is named only where the DNA matches it firmly. The size of a clone is reported for some rows only, either as once, few or many, or as a class for expanded clones.

>TRBJ2-7|NA|TRBV24-1|once
TGTGCCACTACCCCGCCCGGGGGCTACGAGCAGTACTTC
CATTPPGGYEQYF
>TRBJ1-6|NA|TRBV28|NA
TGTGCCAGCAGTTCGTCCGGGACTCGGAATTCACCCCTCCACTTT
CASSSSGTRNSPLHF
>TRBJ1-1|TRBD1|TRBV12-3/TRBV12-4|once
TGTGCCAGCAGCAACAGGGGCACTGAAGCTTTCTTT
CASSNRGTEAFF
>TRBJ1-1|NA|TRBV12-3/TRBV12-4|NA
TGTGCCAGCAGTTTAAGGGGGACCACTGAAGCTTTCTTT
CASSLRGTTEAFF
>TRBJ2-3|NA|TRBV9|NA
TGTGCCAGCAGTACTTATCCGAGGAGGGGGGGCCCCCCTGGGACAGATACGCAGTATTTT
CASSTYPRRGGPPGTDTQYF
>TRBJ2-5|NA|TRBV3-1/TRBV3-2|NA
TGTGCCAGCAGCCAAGGGCTTGTACAGGGAGAGACCCAGTACTTC
CASSQGLVQGETQYF
>TRBJ2-1|NA|TRBV28|NA
TGTGCCAGCACCGTGGGGGCACGGTACAATGAGCAGTTCTTC
CASTVGARYNEQFF
>TRBJ1-4|NA|TRBV18|NA
TGTGCCAGCTCACAATACACGGGGACTAATGAAAAACTGTTTTTT
CASSQYTGTNEKLFF
>TRBJ2-7|TRBD1|TRBV7-7|NA
TGTGCCAGCAGCTTAGGGACAGGGCTCGACGAGCAGTACTTC
CASSLGTGLDEQYF
>TRBJ1-1|TRBD1|TRBV5-4|NA
TGTGCCAGCAGCTTTCCGGGACAGGGGAACACTGAAGCTTTCTTT
CASSFPGQGNTEAFF
>TRBJ2-3|NA|TRBV5-1|NA
TGCGCCAGCAGCTTGGGGACATTGGATACGCAGTATTTT
CASSLGTLDTQYF
>TRBJ2-2|TRBD2|TRBV5-1|NA
TGCGCCAGCAGCCCGGAAATGGCGGGGGGGACCGGGGAGCTGTTTTTT
CASSPEMAGGTGELFF
>TRBJ1-1|TRBD1|TRBV7-8|NA
TGTGCCAGCAGCTTTCAGGGGGCCTACACTGAAGCTTTCTTT
CASSFQGAYTEAFF
>TRBJ1-2|NA|TRBV3-1/TRBV3-2|NA
TGTGCCAGCAGCCAAGATTGGTGGGGGGGCCCGTCAAATGGCTACACCTTC
CASSQDWWGGPSNGYTF
>TRBJ1-2|NA|TRBV5-1|once
TGCGCCAGCAGCATCGCAGGGGACTATGGCTACACCTTC
CASSIAGDYGYTF
>TRBJ2-5|NA|TRBV11-2|NA
TGTGCCAGCAGCGAAAAACAGGAACCCGTACAAGAGACCCAGTACTTC
CASSEKQEPVQETQYF
>TRBJ1-4|NA|TRBV3-1/TRBV3-2|few
TGTGCCAGCAGCCAACTTTTGAGCAGGCAGAATGAAAAACTGTTTTTT
CASSQLLSRQNEKLFF
>TRBJ2-7|TRBD2|TRBV30|NA
TGTGCCTGGAGTCTGAAGGGAGGGTACGAGCAGTACTTC
CAWSLKGGYEQYF